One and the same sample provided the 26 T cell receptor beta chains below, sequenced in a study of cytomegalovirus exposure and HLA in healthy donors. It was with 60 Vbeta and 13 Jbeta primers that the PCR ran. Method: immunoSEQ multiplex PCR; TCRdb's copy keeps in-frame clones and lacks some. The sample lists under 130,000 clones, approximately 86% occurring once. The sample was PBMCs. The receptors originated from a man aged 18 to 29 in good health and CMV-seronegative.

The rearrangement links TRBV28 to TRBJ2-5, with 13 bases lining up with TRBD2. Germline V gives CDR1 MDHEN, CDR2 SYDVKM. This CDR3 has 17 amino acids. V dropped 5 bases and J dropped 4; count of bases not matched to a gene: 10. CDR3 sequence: CASSLATSGRALETQYF. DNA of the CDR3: TGTGCCAGCAGTCTAGCAACTAGCGGGAGGGCCCTAGAGACCCAGTACTTC.

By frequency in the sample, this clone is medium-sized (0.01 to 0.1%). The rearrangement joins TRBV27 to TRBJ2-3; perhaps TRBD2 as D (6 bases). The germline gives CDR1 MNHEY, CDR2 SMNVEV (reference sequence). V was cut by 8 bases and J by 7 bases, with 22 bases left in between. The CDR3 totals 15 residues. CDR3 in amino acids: CASATAGSEMYTQYF. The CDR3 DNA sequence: TGTGCCAGCGCAACCGCGGGAAGCGAAATGTATACGCAGTATTTT.

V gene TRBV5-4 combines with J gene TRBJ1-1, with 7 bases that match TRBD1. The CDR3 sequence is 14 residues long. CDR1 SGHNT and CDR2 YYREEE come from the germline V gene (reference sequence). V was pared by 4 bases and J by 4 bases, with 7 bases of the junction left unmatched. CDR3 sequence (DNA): TGTGCCAGCAGCAAGACGACAGGGAGCACTGAAGCTTTCTTT. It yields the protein CASSKTTGSTEAFF.

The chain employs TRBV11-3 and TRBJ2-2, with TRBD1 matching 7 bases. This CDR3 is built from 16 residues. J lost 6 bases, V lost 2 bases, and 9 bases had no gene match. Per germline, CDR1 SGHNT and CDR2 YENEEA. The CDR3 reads CASSLRGGARAGELFF. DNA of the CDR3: TGTGCCAGCAGCTTACGAGGGGGCGCAAGGGCCGGGGAGCTGTTTTTT.

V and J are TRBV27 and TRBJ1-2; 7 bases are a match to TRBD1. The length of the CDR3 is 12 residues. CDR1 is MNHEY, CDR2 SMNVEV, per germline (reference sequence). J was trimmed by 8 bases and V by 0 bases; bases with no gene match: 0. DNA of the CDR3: TGTGCCAGCAGTTTATCAGGGGGCGGCTACACCTTC. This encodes CASSLSGGGYTF.

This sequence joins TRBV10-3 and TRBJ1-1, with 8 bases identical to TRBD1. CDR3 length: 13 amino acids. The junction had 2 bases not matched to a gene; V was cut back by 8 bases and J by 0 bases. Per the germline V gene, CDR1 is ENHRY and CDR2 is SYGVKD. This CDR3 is CAIQDRVNTEAFF. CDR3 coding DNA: TGTGCCATCCAGGACAGGGTGAACACTGAAGCTTTCTTT.

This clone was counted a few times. The DNA of the CDR3 is TGTGCCAGCAGCTCGACACCACAGGGATATCTACAGGAAAAACTGTTTTTT. Translating gives CASSSTPQGYLQEKLFF. This chain uses TRBV5-4 with TRBJ1-4; possibly TRBD1 for D (6 bases). Germline V lookup: CDR1 SGHNT, CDR2 YYREEE (reference sequence). V lost 3 bases, J lost 8 bases, and 23 bases lay in between. The CDR3 runs to 17 residues. Combining the CDR3 with reference TRBV5-4 and TRBJ1-4 gives the whole variable domain ETGVTQSPTHLIKTRGQQVTLRCSSQSGHNTVSWYQQALGQGPQFIFQYYREEENGRGNFPPRFSGLQFPNYSSELNVNALELDDSALYLCASSSTPQGYLQEKLFFGSGTQLSVL.

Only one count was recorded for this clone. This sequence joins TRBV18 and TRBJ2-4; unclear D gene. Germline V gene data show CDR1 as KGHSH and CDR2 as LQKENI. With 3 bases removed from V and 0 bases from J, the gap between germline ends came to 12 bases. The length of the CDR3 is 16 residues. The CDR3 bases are TGTGCCAGCTCACCCGGGTTCAGCCTAGCCAAAAACATTCAGTACTTC. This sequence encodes CASSPGFSLAKNIQYF.

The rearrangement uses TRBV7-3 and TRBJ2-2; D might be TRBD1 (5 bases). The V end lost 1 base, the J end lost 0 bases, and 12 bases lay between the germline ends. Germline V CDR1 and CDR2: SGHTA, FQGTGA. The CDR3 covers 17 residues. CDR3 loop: CASSLIGVGPNTGELFF. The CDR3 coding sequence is TGTGCCAGCAGCTTAATAGGGGTGGGGCCGAACACCGGGGAGCTGTTTTTT.

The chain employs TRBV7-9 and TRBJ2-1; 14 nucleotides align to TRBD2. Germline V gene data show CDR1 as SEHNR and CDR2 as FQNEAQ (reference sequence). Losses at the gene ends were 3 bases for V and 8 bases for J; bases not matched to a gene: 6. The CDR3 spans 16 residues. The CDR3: CASSFSRLAGGDEQFF. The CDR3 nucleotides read TGTGCCAGCAGCTTCTCCAGACTAGCGGGAGGGGATGAGCAGTTCTTC.

This CDR3 is CAWRVAGESETQYF. CDR3 DNA: TGTGCCTGGAGGGTAGCGGGTGAGTCGGAGACCCAGTACTTC. This chain joins TRBV30 and TRBJ2-5; TRBD2 matches 7 bases. The trim removed 3 bases at V and 5 bases at J, leaving 9 bases unmatched. This CDR3 has 14 residues. In germline, CDR1 is GTSNPN, CDR2 SVGIG (reference sequence). Drawing the rest from reference TRBV30 and TRBJ2-5, the complete variable domain is SQTIHQWPATLVQPVGSPLSLECTVEGTSNPNLYWYRQAAGRGLQLLFYSVGIGQISSEVPQNLSASRPQDRQFILSSKKLLLSDSGFYLCAWRVAGESETQYFGPGTRLLVL.

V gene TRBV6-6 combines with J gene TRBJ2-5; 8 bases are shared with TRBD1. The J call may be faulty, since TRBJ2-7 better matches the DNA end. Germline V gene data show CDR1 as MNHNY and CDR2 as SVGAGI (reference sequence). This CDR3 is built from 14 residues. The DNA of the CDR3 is TGTGCCAGCAGTCCTCAGACAGGGGTCGCCGAGCAGTACTTC. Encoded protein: CASSPQTGVAEQYF.

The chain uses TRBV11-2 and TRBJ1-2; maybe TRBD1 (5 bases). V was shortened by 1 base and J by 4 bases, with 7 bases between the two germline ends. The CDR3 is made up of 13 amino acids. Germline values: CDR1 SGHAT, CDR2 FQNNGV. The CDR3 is CASSLAGFYGYTF. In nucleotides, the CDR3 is TGTGCCAGCAGCTTAGCAGGGTTCTATGGCTACACCTTC.

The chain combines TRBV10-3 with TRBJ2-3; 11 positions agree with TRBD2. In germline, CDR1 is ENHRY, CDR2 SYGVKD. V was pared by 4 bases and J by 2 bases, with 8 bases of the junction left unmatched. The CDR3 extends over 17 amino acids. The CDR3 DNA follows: TGTGCCATCAGTGGAACTAGCGGGAGTTGGGACACAGATACGCAGTATTTT. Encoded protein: CAISGTSGSWDTDTQYF.

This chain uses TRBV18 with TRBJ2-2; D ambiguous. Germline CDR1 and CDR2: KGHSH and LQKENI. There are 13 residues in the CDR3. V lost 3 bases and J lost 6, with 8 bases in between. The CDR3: CASSPSLPGELFF. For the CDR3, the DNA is TGTGCCAGCTCACCGAGCCTTCCCGGGGAGCTGTTTTTT.

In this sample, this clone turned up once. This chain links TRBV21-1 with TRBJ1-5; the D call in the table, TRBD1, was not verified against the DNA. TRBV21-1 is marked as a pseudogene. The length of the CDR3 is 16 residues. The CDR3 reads CASSKAKGAGNQPQHF. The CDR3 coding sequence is TGTGCCAGCAGCAAAGCGAAGGGGGCAGGCAATCAGCCCCAGCATTTT.

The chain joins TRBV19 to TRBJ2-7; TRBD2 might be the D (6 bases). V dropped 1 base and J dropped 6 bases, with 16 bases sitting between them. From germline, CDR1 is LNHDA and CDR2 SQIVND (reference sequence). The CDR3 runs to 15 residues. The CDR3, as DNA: TGTGCCAGTAGTATAGTGGCCAGGGAGGTTCGCGAGCAGTACTTC. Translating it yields CASSIVAREVREQYF.

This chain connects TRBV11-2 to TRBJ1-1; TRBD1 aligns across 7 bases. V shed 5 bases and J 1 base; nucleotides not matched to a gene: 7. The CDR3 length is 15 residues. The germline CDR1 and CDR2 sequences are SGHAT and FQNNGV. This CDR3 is CASSRSGGKNTEAFF. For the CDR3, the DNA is TGTGCCAGCAGCCGTTCAGGGGGGAAGAACACTGAAGCTTTCTTT.

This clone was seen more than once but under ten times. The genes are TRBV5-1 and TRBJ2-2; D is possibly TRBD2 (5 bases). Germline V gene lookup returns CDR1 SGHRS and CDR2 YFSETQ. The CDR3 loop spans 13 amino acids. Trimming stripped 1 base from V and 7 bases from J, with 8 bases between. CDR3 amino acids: CASSLRENGELFF. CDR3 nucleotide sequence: TGCGCCAGCAGCTTGCGGGAAAACGGGGAGCTGTTTTTT. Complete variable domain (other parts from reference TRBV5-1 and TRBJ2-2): KAGVTQTPRYLIKTRGQQVTLSCSPISGHRSVSWYQQTPGQGLQFLFEYFSETQRNKGNFPGRFSGRQFSNSRSEMNVSTLELGDSALYLCASSLRENGELFFGEGSRLTVL.

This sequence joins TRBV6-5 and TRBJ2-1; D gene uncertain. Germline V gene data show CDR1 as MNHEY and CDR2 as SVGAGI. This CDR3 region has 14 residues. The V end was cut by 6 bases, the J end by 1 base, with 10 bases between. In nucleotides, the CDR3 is TGTGCCAGCAGCCGACGGGTGTCCTACAATGAGCAGTTCTTC. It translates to CASSRRVSYNEQFF.

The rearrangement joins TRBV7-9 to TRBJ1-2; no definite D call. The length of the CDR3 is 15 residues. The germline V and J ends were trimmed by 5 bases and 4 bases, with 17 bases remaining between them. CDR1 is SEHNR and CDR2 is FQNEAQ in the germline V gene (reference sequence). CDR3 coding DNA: TGTGCCAGCAGCAGTATACTGGCAGGCCGCTATGGCTACACCTTC. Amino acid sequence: CASSSILAGRYGYTF.

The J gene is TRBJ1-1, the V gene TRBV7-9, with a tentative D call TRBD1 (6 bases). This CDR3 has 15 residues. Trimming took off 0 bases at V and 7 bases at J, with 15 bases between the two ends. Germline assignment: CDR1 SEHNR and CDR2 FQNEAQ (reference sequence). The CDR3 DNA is TGTGCCAGCAGCTTAGCGGATGGGACAACATTTGAAGCTTTCTTT. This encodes CASSLADGTTFEAFF.

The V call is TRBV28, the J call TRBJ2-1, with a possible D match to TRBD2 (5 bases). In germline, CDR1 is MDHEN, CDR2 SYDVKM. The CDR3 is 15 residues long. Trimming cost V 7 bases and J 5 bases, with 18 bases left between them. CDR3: CASNPRAQANNEQFF. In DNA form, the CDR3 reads TGTGCCAGCAACCCGCGGGCCCAGGCTAACAATGAGCAGTTCTTC.

The CDR3 bases are TGTGCCAGCAGCCCTACTAGCGGCCCCACAGATACGCAGTATTTT. Its translation is CASSPTSGPTDTQYF. V usage is TRBV7-2 and J usage is TRBJ2-3; 8 nucleotides agree with TRBD2. CDR1 is SGHTA and CDR2 is FQGNSA in the germline V gene. V shed 5 bases and J 2 bases; nucleotides not matched to a gene: 6. The CDR3 loop spans 15 amino acids.

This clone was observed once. CDR3 sequence (DNA): TGTGCCAGCAGCTTGACAGGCCCGAACACCGGGGAGCTGTTTTTT. Protein sequence: CASSLTGPNTGELFF. The chain has TRBV7-9 and TRBJ2-2; maybe TRBD1 (6 bases). Germline V lookup: CDR1 SEHNR, CDR2 FQNEAQ (reference sequence). This CDR3 has 15 amino acids. The V end lost 3 bases, the J end lost 0 bases, and 8 bases lay between the germline ends.

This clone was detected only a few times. This CDR3 is CASSPHGSIYYGYTF. As DNA, the CDR3 is TGTGCCAGCAGTCCCCACGGGTCCATTTACTATGGCTACACCTTC. J is TRBJ1-2 and V is TRBV28; D remains ambiguous. Trimming took 5 bases from V and 3 from J, leaving 16 bases between them. The CDR3 loop spans 15 amino acids. Germline V gene data show CDR1 as MDHEN and CDR2 as SYDVKM.